These T cell receptor beta chains were read from a single sample in a study of neoadjuvant anti-PD-1 for oral cavity cancer. Sequenced by immunoSEQ multiplex PCR; TCRdb stores in-frame clones only, minus some. The sample contains over 60,000 clones, 70% to 90% of which appear only once. The starting material was PBMCs, obtained after nivolumab (anti-PD-1) treatment. The source is a person aged 35-79 years with oral cavity squamous cell carcinoma. The CDR3 runs from the conserved cysteine through the conserved F or W. A D gene is named only where the DNA matches it firmly. Clone size appears in some rows only: once, few, many, or a class for an expanded clone.

len,j_gene,v_gene,abundance,d_gene,CDR3aa,CDR3nt
15,TRBJ1-4,TRBV2,once,TRBD1,CASRDSWDSNEKLFF,TGTGCCAGCAGAGATTCATGGGACAGTAATGAAAAACTGTTTTTT
16,TRBJ1-5,TRBV5-1,NA,TRBD1,CASSQGGVRSNQPQHF,TGCGCCAGCAGCCAGGGGGGTGTGAGAAGCAATCAGCCCCAGCATTTT
16,TRBJ2-6,TRBV7-8,NA,NA,CASSLILGPGANVLTF,TGTGCCAGCAGCTTAATATTGGGGCCTGGGGCCAACGTCCTGACTTTC
13,TRBJ2-5,TRBV18,NA,NA,CASSPQSQETQYF,TGTGCCAGCTCACCACAATCACAAGAGACCCAGTACTTC
14,TRBJ2-6,TRBV29-1,NA,NA,CSVTGFTGANVLTF,TGCAGCGTCACAGGGTTCACTGGGGCCAACGTCCTGACTTTC
13,TRBJ2-2,TRBV4-1,NA,NA,CASSQDVLKKLFF,TGCGCCAGCAGCCAAGATGTGCTGAAAAAGCTGTTTTTT
16,TRBJ2-5,TRBV18,NA,TRBD2,CASSPTSGRSGETQYF,TGTGCCAGCTCACCTACTAGCGGGAGATCCGGAGAGACCCAGTACTTC
15,TRBJ2-2,TRBV7-8,NA,NA,CASSARASNTGELFF,TGTGCCAGCAGCGCCAGGGCTTCGAACACCGGGGAGCTGTTTTTT
14,TRBJ2-2,TRBV29-1,NA,TRBD1,CSVVTGGTTGELFF,TGCAGCGTGGTGACAGGGGGGACCACCGGGGAGCTGTTTTTT
13,TRBJ2-5,TRBV2,NA,NA,CASSVPNLETQYF,TGTGCCAGCAGTGTACCTAATCTGGAGACCCAGTACTTC
15,TRBJ2-1,TRBV19,NA,TRBD2,CASQTSGGSYNEQFF,TGTGCCAGTCAGACTAGCGGGGGCTCCTACAATGAGCAGTTCTTC
16,TRBJ1-5,TRBV5-1,NA,TRBD1,CASSLGDTGGWQPQHF,TGCGCCAGCAGCTTGGGGGATACAGGGGGCTGGCAGCCCCAGCATTTT
15,TRBJ2-2,TRBV5-1,NA,NA,CASSGQSANTGELFF,TGCGCCAGCAGCGGGCAGAGCGCGAACACCGGGGAGCTGTTTTTT
13,TRBJ2-1,TRBV7-9,few,NA,CASSHKRGDEQFF,TGTGCCAGCAGCCACAAACGGGGTGATGAGCAGTTCTTC
15,TRBJ2-2,TRBV29-1,NA,NA,CSVELVHANTGELFF,TGCAGCGTTGAATTGGTACACGCGAACACCGGGGAGCTGTTTTTT
16,TRBJ2-1,TRBV6-1,NA,TRBD1,CASSDLQGAQDNEQFF,TGTGCCAGCAGTGACCTACAGGGGGCGCAGGACAATGAGCAGTTCTTC
15,TRBJ1-1,TRBV6-5,NA,NA,CASSYSISLNTEAFF,TGTGCCAGCAGTTACTCGATTAGTCTGAACACTGAAGCTTTCTTT
15,TRBJ2-1,TRBV27,NA,TRBD1,CASSPTGGRVNEQFF,TGTGCCAGCAGTCCTACAGGGGGCAGGGTCAATGAGCAGTTCTTC
15,TRBJ1-5,TRBV5-1,NA,NA,CASRPEPYSNQPQHF,TGCGCCAGCAGACCGGAGCCTTATAGCAATCAGCCCCAGCATTTT
14,TRBJ1-2,TRBV19,NA,NA,CASSMQELGYGYTF,TGTGCCAGTAGTATGCAGGAACTAGGCTATGGCTACACCTTC
18,TRBJ2-5,TRBV4-1,NA,NA,CASSHDTGLTEKQETQYF,TGCGCCAGCAGCCATGATACCGGACTGACAGAGAAACAAGAGACCCAGTACTTC
14,TRBJ2-2,TRBV6-1,once,NA,CASSENSGAGELFF,TGTGCCAGCAGTGAAAATTCTGGGGCCGGGGAGCTGTTTTTT